The present entry profiles one T cell receptor beta chain with its context. CDR3 length equals 16 residues. Trimming took off 2 bases at V and 5 bases at J, with 15 bases between the two ends. Germline V gene lookup returns CDR1 WSHSY and CDR2 SAAADI. This sample was included in a study of OX40 agonist ivuxolimab in advanced cancers. Method: immunoSEQ multiplex PCR; TCRdb's copy keeps in-frame clones and lacks some. This sample has some 44,000 clones, with about 80% found just once. This clonotype was sampled from an adult with an advanced solid tumor such as melanoma, head and neck, liver or kidney cancer. V usage is TRBV10-2 and J usage is TRBJ1-4; D is unclear. Material: CD4+ or CD8+ T cells sorted from blood, obtained in a trial of the OX40 agonist ivuxolimab. This CDR3 is CASSERTRSGNEKLFF. The CDR3 bases are TGCGCCAGCAGTGAGAGGACCCGGAGCGGGAATGAAAAACTGTTTTTT.